The T cell receptor (beta chain) under discussion was sequenced for a study of T cell responses to AZD1222 COVID-19 vaccine. Whole-study results and caveats: A reported finding is that nearly half of spike-specific TCRs target unmutated variant regions. Donors were mostly white British, more females; clonal diversity possibly underestimated.

Sequencing used immunoSEQ multiplex PCR; TCRdb keeps in-frame clones, though not all of them. The sample includes tens of thousands of clones, 92% seen only once; the top ten take about 5.2%. Germline loops: CDR1 LNHDA, CDR2 SQIVND (reference sequence). Trimming cost V 9 bases and J 7 bases; bases outside gene matches: 11. CDR3 length equals 14 residues. As for this clone: Its target is unknown.

The material sequenced was peripheral blood, taken on day 0 of AZD1222 vaccination. This receptor was taken from an adult in good health. The chain joins TRBV19 to TRBJ2-1; 8 bases line up with TRBD1. Here the CDR3 reads CASRDRGYSNEQFF. CDR3 sequence (DNA): TGTGCCAGCCGAGACAGGGGATATTCAAATGAGCAGTTCTTC.